These 32 T cell receptor beta chains were sequenced from one sample in a study of a mutant IDH1 vaccine in newly diagnosed glioma. Produced via immunoSEQ multiplex PCR; TCRdb's table is partial and in-frame only. Counted here are approximately 92,000 clones, around four fifths occurring once; the ten biggest clones make up approximately 7.6%. Described time point: baseline, week 1 (first vaccination visit). The treatment is: pre-vaccination baseline after standard-of-care therapy. Source: PBMCs, taken from a glioma patient treated with radiotherapy, temozolomide or both. Every receptor here comes from a man between 35 and 55 years old with glioma.

V gene TRBV25-1 combines with J gene TRBJ2-7; D may correspond to TRBD1 or TRBD2 (5 bases each). Germline V gives CDR1 MGHDK, CDR2 SYGVNS. Trimming left V 1 base short and J 12 bases short, with 25 bases between. The length of the CDR3 is 16 residues. The CDR3 reads CASSESSRPGTSPRYF. CDR3 sequence (DNA): TGTGCCAGCAGTGAATCCAGTCGACCCGGGACGAGCCCTCGGTACTTC.

The chain combines TRBV5-1 with TRBJ2-7; TRBD1 matches at 9 bases. This CDR3 region has 15 residues. V lost 4 bases to trimming and J lost 2 bases; unmatched junction nucleotides: 7. Germline CDR1 SGHRS, CDR2 YFSETQ. In DNA, the CDR3 is TGCGCCAGCAGCCATACGGGACAGGGCACCTACGAGCAGTACTTC. Translated: CASSHTGQGTYEQYF. The entire variable domain, with the rest obtained from reference TRBV5-1 and TRBJ2-7, is as follows: KAGVTQTPRYLIKTRGQQVTLSCSPISGHRSVSWYQQTPGQGLQFLFEYFSETQRNKGNFPGRFSGRQFSNSRSEMNVSTLELGDSALYLCASSHTGQGTYEQYFGPGTRLTVT.

The chain has TRBV7-9 and TRBJ2-7; 7 nucleotides align to TRBD1. This CDR3 has 18 amino acids. Germline CDR1 is SEHNR and CDR2 is FQNEAQ (reference sequence). Trimming cost V 4 bases and J 1 base; bases outside gene matches: 16. CDR3: CASSSGQPFDLSSYEQYF. The CDR3 DNA reads TGTGCCAGCAGCTCGGGACAGCCTTTCGATTTGTCGTCCTACGAGCAGTACTTC.

The CDR3 loop is CATSRGQGPEKLFF. The CDR3 DNA reads TGTGCCACCAGCAGGGGACAGGGCCCCGAAAAACTGTTTTTT. The J gene is TRBJ1-4, the V gene TRBV15, with 9 bases matching TRBD1. J gave up 8 bases and V 3 bases, and 4 bases lay outside the gene matches. The CDR3 contains 14 residues. Germline CDR1 LNHNV, CDR2 YYDKDF (reference sequence).

The chain combines TRBV19 with TRBJ2-3; possible D gene TRBD2, 6 bases. V lost 5 bases and J lost 6, with 18 bases in between. CDR3 length: 15 amino acids. Germline V gene data show CDR1 as LNHDA and CDR2 as SQIVND (reference sequence). The CDR3 sequence: CASSPYGGPHDTQYF. DNA for the CDR3: TGTGCCAGTAGTCCCTACGGGGGACCCCACGATACGCAGTATTTT. The whole variable domain, filled in from reference TRBV19 and TRBJ2-3, reads DGGITQSPKYLFRKEGQNVTLSCEQNLNHDAMYWYRQDPGQGLRLIYYSQIVNDFQKGDIAEGYSVSREKKESFPLTVTSAQKNPTAFYLCASSPYGGPHDTQYFGPGTRLTVL.

This chain connects TRBV27 to TRBJ1-1; D gene unclear. Trimming pared 3 bases from V and 5 bases from J, leaving 13 bases between. CDR3 length: 14 amino acids. Germline values: CDR1 MNHEY, CDR2 SMNVEV (reference sequence). The CDR3 loop is CASSLGLWSTEAFF. The CDR3 region has the DNA TGTGCCAGCAGTTTGGGCCTCTGGAGTACTGAAGCTTTCTTT.

This clone has a single count. This chain links TRBV4-3 with TRBJ2-7; no clear D. Germline V gene lookup returns CDR1 LGHNA and CDR2 YSLEER. Deletions cut 1 base from V and 1 base from J, with 8 bases between. This CDR3 is built from 14 residues. The CDR3 loop is CASSQVVGSYEQYF. The DNA for the CDR3 is TGCGCCAGCAGCCAAGTTGTGGGTTCCTACGAGCAGTACTTC.

This clone was observed many times. This chain links TRBV2 with TRBJ2-1, with 7 bases matching TRBD1. V lost 2 bases, J lost 6 bases, and 13 bases stayed unmatched. This CDR3 comprises 17 residues. Per the germline V gene, CDR1 is SNHLY and CDR2 is FYNNEI. The CDR3 DNA reads as TGTGCCAGCAGTGAACGACAGGGTCGAAGGATTGGCAATGAGCAGTTCTTC. Protein sequence: CASSERQGRRIGNEQFF.

The chain combines TRBV7-2 with TRBJ2-1; unclear D gene. Per germline, CDR1 SGHTA and CDR2 FQGNSA. Deletions cut 5 bases from V and 2 bases from J, with 7 bases between. This CDR3 comprises 13 residues. Here the CDR3 reads CASSPSTYNEQFF. CDR3 in DNA: TGTGCCAGCAGCCCCTCGACCTACAATGAGCAGTTCTTC. Variable domain in full (rest from reference TRBV7-2 and TRBJ2-1): GAGVSQSPSNKVTEKGKDVELRCDPISGHTALYWYRQSLGQGLEFLIYFQGNSAPDKSGLPSDRFSAERTGGSVSTLTIQRTQQEDSAVYLCASSPSTYNEQFFGPGTRLTVL.

In DNA, the CDR3 is TGCAGCGTTGGACTACCGGGGGCCTCCTACGAGCAGTACTTC. The encoded protein is CSVGLPGASYEQYF. V is TRBV29-1 and J is TRBJ2-7, with D perhaps assigned TRBD1 or TRBD2 (6 bases each). Trimming pared 4 bases from V and 0 bases from J, leaving 13 bases between. The germline V gene has CDR1 SQVTM and CDR2 ANQGSEA. The CDR3 sequence is 14 residues long.

This chain connects TRBV7-9 to TRBJ2-5; 8 nucleotides align to TRBD2. V lost 1 base to trimming and J lost 4 bases; unmatched junction nucleotides: 5. Germline V gives CDR1 SEHNR, CDR2 FQNEAQ (reference sequence). The CDR3 runs 15 residues. This CDR3 reads CASSLGGGSSETQYF. In DNA, the CDR3 is TGTGCCAGCAGCTTAGGCGGGGGGTCGTCAGAGACCCAGTACTTC.

The chain employs TRBV27 and TRBJ2-7; D is unclear. The germline V and J ends were trimmed by 7 bases and 1 base, with 17 bases remaining between them. Germline V gene sequence: CDR1 MNHEY, CDR2 SMNVEV (reference sequence). The CDR3 is made up of 15 amino acids. The CDR3 DNA reads as TGTGCCAGCACCTCTCTCGTACATGGATCCTACGAGCAGTACTTC. Translating gives CASTSLVHGSYEQYF.

The genes are TRBV6-4 and TRBJ2-2; no definite D call. The CDR3 length is 14 residues. Germline V CDR1 and CDR2: MRHNA, SNTAGT. Deletions cut 5 bases from V and 1 base from J, with 8 bases between. The CDR3, as DNA: TGTGCCAGCAGTCAGTCCAAGAACACCGGGGAGCTGTTTTTT. This gives the protein CASSQSKNTGELFF.

This chain joins TRBV5-4 and TRBJ2-3; no clear D gene. The V gene's germline CDR1 is SGHNT and CDR2 YYREEE (reference sequence). The CDR3 is 11 residues long. The V and J ends lost 4 bases and 6 bases respectively, with 6 bases between them. CDR3 residues: CASSTDDTQYF. The CDR3 DNA reads TGTGCCAGCAGCACCGATGATACGCAGTATTTT.

This chain links TRBV19 with TRBJ2-5; TRBD1 might be the D (6 bases). Germline assignment: CDR1 LNHDA and CDR2 SQIVND (reference sequence). The V gene lost 5 bases and the J gene lost 4 bases, with 11 bases spanning the gap. The CDR3 has 13 residues. Here the CDR3 DNA reads TGTGCCAGTAGTCCAGGGGAAGGAGAGACCCAGTACTTC. This codes for CASSPGEGETQYF.

The V and J genes are TRBV10-3 and TRBJ1-1, with 8 bases aligning to TRBD1. Germline V gives CDR1 ENHRY, CDR2 SYGVKD. V lost 6 bases to trimming and J lost 1 base; unmatched junction nucleotides: 4. This CDR3 contains 14 residues. CDR3 nucleotide sequence: TGTGCCATCAGGGGGACAGGATCGAACACTGAAGCTTTCTTT. Amino acid sequence: CAIRGTGSNTEAFF.

This clone was recorded a few times. The CDR3 region has the DNA TGTGCCTGGAGTGAGGGGAGCAGGGGGTTGCGTATTGCGCCCCAGCATTTT. It translates to CAWSEGSRGLRIAPQHF. V and J are TRBV30 and TRBJ1-5; TRBD1 aligns across 7 bases. V trimming: 1 base; J trimming: 9 bases; junction bases outside the gene matches: 18. Germline CDR1 reads GTSNPN; CDR2 reads SVGIG (reference sequence). The CDR3 runs to 17 residues. Looking up the rest from reference TRBV30 and TRBJ1-5 gives the full variable domain: SQTIHQWPATLVQPVGSPLSLECTVEGTSNPNLYWYRQAAGRGLQLLFYSVGIGQISSEVPQNLSASRPQDRQFILSSKKLLLSDSGFYLCAWSEGSRGLRIAPQHFGDGTRLSIL.

The genes are TRBV30 and TRBJ1-6; 9 positions agree with TRBD1. The CDR3 loop spans 14 amino acids. Germline loops: CDR1 GTSNPN, CDR2 SVGIG (reference sequence). The trim removed 0 bases at V and 9 bases at J, leaving 3 bases unmatched. The CDR3 nucleotides are TGTGCCTGGAGTGTACAGGGGGCGGGTTCACCCCTCCACTTT. Residues: CAWSVQGAGSPLHF.

The chain is built from TRBV5-1 and TRBJ2-5; TRBD2 agrees at 8 bases. V was pared by 0 bases and J by 9 bases, with 16 bases of the junction left unmatched. The CDR3 totals 17 residues. Germline V CDR1 and CDR2: SGHRS, YFSETQ. The CDR3 region has the DNA TGCGCCAGCAGCTTGGCCGGCGGGAGGACTAGAGATGAGGCCCAGTACTTC. Its protein is CASSLAGGRTRDEAQYF.

The V and J genes are TRBV11-2 and TRBJ2-5; 8 nucleotides match TRBD2. Germline V gene lookup returns CDR1 SGHAT and CDR2 FQNNGV. CDR3 length: 18 residues. V trimming: 1 base; J trimming: 0 bases; junction bases outside the gene matches: 10. DNA of the CDR3: TGTGCCAGCAGCTTAGCGGGGCGGGGGGCCCGGTACCAAGAGACCCAGTACTTC. Translated: CASSLAGRGARYQETQYF. Drawing the rest from reference TRBV11-2 and TRBJ2-5, the complete variable domain is EAGVAQSPRYKIIEKRQSVAFWCNPISGHATLYWYQQILGQGPKLLIQFQNNGVVDDSQLPKDRFSAERLKGVDSTLKIQPAKLEDSAVYLCASSLAGRGARYQETQYFGPGTRLLVL.

The chain has TRBV30 and TRBJ2-1, with 10 nucleotides matching TRBD2. The V gene end was trimmed by 3 bases and the J gene end by 2 bases; junction bases not matched to a gene: 7. CDR3 length equals 16 residues. CDR1 and CDR2 from the germline V gene are GTSNPN and SVGIG (reference sequence). CDR3: CAWRDHLAGAYNEQFF. The CDR3 DNA is TGTGCCTGGAGGGACCATCTAGCGGGGGCCTACAATGAGCAGTTCTTC.

The chain couples TRBV9 to TRBJ1-2; D remains ambiguous. With 3 bases removed from V and 6 bases from J, the gap between germline ends came to 9 bases. This CDR3 contains 12 residues. CDR1 is SGDLS, CDR2 YYNGEE, per germline. The CDR3 here is CASSARPNGYTF. In DNA, the CDR3 is TGTGCCAGCAGCGCCCGACCCAATGGCTACACCTTC.

This clone was found a few times. The chain employs TRBV7-2 and TRBJ1-6, with D tentatively TRBD1 (6 bases). Germline values: CDR1 SGHTA, CDR2 FQGNSA. The CDR3 sequence is 14 residues long. The germline V and J ends were trimmed by 1 base and 9 bases, with 10 bases remaining between them. The CDR3: CASSLGTAGSPLHF. CDR3 sequence (DNA): TGTGCCAGCAGCTTAGGGACAGCCGGTTCACCCCTCCACTTT.

Notes on this clone: At the DNA level, this CDR3 is encoded by other sequences in the same sample as well. V is TRBV7-2 and J is TRBJ2-7; no clear D gene. Trimming cost V 5 bases and J 3 bases, with 11 bases left between them. The CDR3 spans 13 residues. Germline V gene lookup returns CDR1 SGHTA and CDR2 FQGNSA. CDR3 region: CASSPGLGYEQYF. The CDR3 bases are TGTGCCAGCAGCCCGGGCCTGGGCTACGAGCAGTACTTC.

This chain uses TRBV28 with TRBJ1-2, with 7 bases identical to TRBD1. Germline-derived CDR1 and CDR2 are MDHEN and SYDVKM. Germline trimming cut 6 bases from V and 2 bases from J; bases unmatched to any gene: 12. This CDR3 spans 16 amino acids. The CDR3 DNA is TGTGCCAGCAGGGCGACAGGGAAGAGGGGGAACTATGGCTACACCTTC. Its protein product is CASRATGKRGNYGYTF.

This clone was recorded a few times. The chain employs TRBV4-3 and TRBJ2-5; D remains unclear. Germline V gives CDR1 LGHNA, CDR2 YSLEER. Deletions cut 0 bases from V and 4 bases from J, with 9 bases between. The CDR3 is 14 residues long. The CDR3 nucleotides are TGCGCCAGCAGCCAAGACACCGGCGGAGAGACCCAGTACTTC. As protein: CASSQDTGGETQYF.

The V call is TRBV5-6, the J call TRBJ2-3; D is perhaps TRBD1 or TRBD2 (7 bases each). CDR1 is SGHDT, CDR2 YYEEEE, per germline. The CDR3 totals 13 residues. Trimming took 4 bases from V and 5 from J, leaving 11 bases between them. The CDR3 spells CASSPGGEDTQYF. In nucleotides, the CDR3 is TGTGCCAGCAGCCCAGGGGGGGAAGATACGCAGTATTTT.

The chain links TRBV18 to TRBJ1-2; tentative D call: TRBD1 (6 bases). The germline gives CDR1 KGHSH, CDR2 LQKENI. With 3 bases removed from V and 11 bases from J, the gap between germline ends came to 22 bases. This CDR3 comprises 15 residues. The CDR3 DNA reads TGTGCCAGCTCACCCGGTCCAGGGGCACCAGAGGGGTACACCTTC. Amino acids: CASSPGPGAPEGYTF.

The gene calls are TRBV27 and TRBJ2-7; D unresolved. This CDR3 region has 16 residues. Germline CDR1 MNHEY, CDR2 SMNVEV (reference sequence). Trimming stripped 4 bases from V and 6 bases from J, with 22 bases between. The CDR3 DNA reads TGTGCCAGCAGTTCGATGTCCTGGGCTCGCGACTCCGAGCAGTACTTC. This translates into CASSSMSWARDSEQYF.

By sample fraction, this clone is medium-sized. The V gene is TRBV30, the J gene TRBJ1-1; 9 positions agree with TRBD1. CDR3 length: 13 residues. Germline V gene data show CDR1 as GTSNPN and CDR2 as SVGIG (reference sequence). With 3 bases clipped from V and 6 bases from J, the junction kept 5 bases outside the gene matches. This CDR3 is CAWRTGGGAEAFF. The DNA for the CDR3 is TGTGCCTGGAGGACAGGGGGTGGTGCTGAAGCTTTCTTT.

This clone was observed a single time. This chain links TRBV9 with TRBJ2-5, with TRBD2 as a possible D gene (5 bases). V gave up 0 bases and J gave up 2 bases, with 14 bases separating them. From germline, CDR1 is SGDLS and CDR2 YYNGEE. This CDR3 spans 16 amino acids. The CDR3 coding sequence is TGTGCCAGCAGCGTAGCTCTGGACTTATCTCAAGAGACCCAGTACTTC. Its translation: CASSVALDLSQETQYF.

The V gene is TRBV5-4, the J gene TRBJ1-2; no definite D call. The CDR3 is 13 residues long. Germline CDR1 and CDR2: SGHNT and YYREEE (reference sequence). V was pared by 4 bases and J by 3 bases, with 10 bases between. The CDR3 DNA is TGTGCCAGCAGCAGGGCTTGGGACTATGGCTACACCTTC. Residues: CASSRAWDYGYTF.